This TCR beta chain came from a study of blood T cell repertoires in COVID-19. Study in general: Sites across the United States, Italy and Spain contributed samples from acute and convalescent COVID-19. PBMCs, B-cell-depleted T cells, or T cells were the source of the cDNA or gDNA that made up the material.

Germline CDR1 is MDHEN and CDR2 is SYDVKM. J was trimmed by 4 bases and V by 5 bases; bases with no gene match: 10. The CDR3 has 16 amino acids. As originally analysed: Cell counts per sample came from amplifying reference gene primers. TCRdb keeps only in-frame clones here, not all; method: immunoSEQ multiplex PCR. That table supplies the V and J calls and clone size; D and trimming were determined from the DNA. Of roughly 230,000 clones listed, 84% are singletons. This chain connects TRBV28 to TRBJ1-5, with TRBD1 matching 8 bases. The TCR originated in a man aged 45-60 years with acute or convalescent COVID-19. The material sequenced was peripheral blood. Here the CDR3 reads CASSPHGQGGNQPQHF. The CDR3 DNA reads as TGTGCCAGCAGTCCTCATGGACAGGGCGGGAATCAGCCCCAGCATTTT. The whole variable domain, filled in from reference TRBV28 and TRBJ1-5, reads DVKVTQSSRYLVKRTGEKVFLECVQDMDHENMFWYRQDPGLGLRLIYFSYDVKMKEKGDIPEGYSVSREKKERFSLILESASTNQTSMYLCASSPHGQGGNQPQHFGDGTRLSIL.